This T cell receptor (beta chain) was captured in a study of tumor-infiltrating lymphocytes in primary liver carcinoma. Study-level findings and limits: The difference in top-250-clone fraction between tumors and blood was significant, favoring tumors (p = 0.039).

On this clonotype itself: Its antigen is not identified.

The CDR3 is made up of 15 amino acids. Trimming cost V 0 bases and J 15 bases, with 21 bases left between them. Germline loops: CDR1 SGHDT, CDR2 YYEEEE. For each extraction, RNA and DNA were obtained together from approximately 20-30 mg of unsorted bulk tissue. From 450 to 600 ng total RNA, TCR beta cDNA was generated with a primer in the constant region. Libraries of TCR beta came from three nested multiplex PCR rounds with slightly modified ARM-PCR. Amplification in the first two PCR rounds was performed using TRBV1-TRBV30 forward primers and a C-beta reverse primer for roughly 9 cycles each. TCRdb recomputed calls from the multiplex PCR reads with MiXCR, one row per CDR3 protein. This table holds about 84,000 distinct CDR3 sequences, approximately 72% found once.

The TCR sequence derives from a man aged 40-49 years with primary liver carcinoma and hepatitis B virus infection. Source material: liver tumor tissue from sampling region 1. Stated subset: tumor region T1, superior pole. This chain links TRBV5-6 with TRBJ2-2; tentative D call: TRBD2 (5 bases). The DNA of the CDR3 is TGTGCCAGCAGCTTGGTTGGCAGGAACACCGGGAAGTTGTTTTTT. Protein product: CASSLVGRNTGKLFF.